The clone carrying this T cell receptor (beta chain) has just a few counts. Investigators profiled TCR beta VDJ and CDR3 from genomic DNA template. TCRdb re-called the reads with MiXCR, one entry per CDR3 protein. The repertoire holds 250,000 to 350,000 distinct CDR3 sequences, with around 60% as singletons. The sample comes from a study of CD8+CD57+ T cells in acquired aplastic anemia. Study background: The study obtained an average of approximately 2.9 ug of DNA from sorted CD4+ and CD8+ cells.

Looked up from germline, CDR1 is SEHNR and CDR2 is FQNEAQ (reference sequence). Trimming removed 5 bases at V and 8 bases at J, with 12 bases between. This CDR3 is 13 amino acids long. The TCR was taken from a human donor with severe aplastic anemia or a healthy control (not recorded which). Input material: sorted CD4+, CD8+, or CD8+CD57+ T cells (not recorded which) from PBMCs. The chain couples TRBV7-9 to TRBJ1-4; D not resolved. The CDR3 sequence is CASSEGLGEKLFF. CDR3 DNA: TGTGCCAGCAGCGAGGGCCTCGGGGAAAAACTGTTTTTT.